This T cell receptor beta chain appears in the sequencing data of a study of cytomegalovirus exposure and HLA in healthy donors. Sequencing used immunoSEQ multiplex PCR; TCRdb keeps in-frame clones, though not all of them. The data hold under 110,000 clones, with about 87% observed a single time. Per the germline V gene, CDR1 is SNHLY and CDR2 is FYNNEI. This CDR3 has 14 residues. Germline trimming cut 5 bases from V and 4 bases from J; bases unmatched to any gene: 2. The receptor was derived from a young woman in good health and CMV-seropositive. The sequenced sample consisted of PBMCs. J is TRBJ2-3 and V is TRBV2, with 11 bases identical to TRBD1. The CDR3 reads CASSPGQGADTQYF. CDR3 DNA: TGTGCCAGCAGTCCGGGACAGGGGGCAGATACGCAGTATTTT. The complete variable domain, with remaining parts taken from reference TRBV2 and TRBJ2-3, reads EPEVTQTPSHQVTQMGQEVILRCVPISNHLYFYWYRQILGQKVEFLVSFYNNEISEKSEIFDDQFSVERPDGSNFTLKIRSTKLEDSAMYFCASSPGQGADTQYFGPGTRLTVL.